This T cell receptor (beta chain) came from a study of blood T cell repertoires in COVID-19. About the study: There were acute and convalescent COVID-19 samples, and they came from the United States, Italy and Spain. The analysed material was cDNA or gDNA that came from T cells, B-cell-depleted T cells, or PBMCs.

This CDR3 is 14 amino acids long. With V trimmed by 5 bases and J by 4 bases, 7 bases remained unmatched. CDR1 is SGHAT, CDR2 FQNNGV, per germline. Original processing notes: Quantification of nucleated cells was approximated via reference gene primer amplification. The table came from immunoSEQ multiplex PCR; TCRdb's copy has only in-frame clones and leaves some out. That table is the source of V, J and clone size, and D and trimming were worked out from the DNA. This sample has some 45,000 clones, with 88% found just once. The sample comprised peripheral blood. The chain recombines TRBV11-2 with TRBJ1-1, with 7 bases lining up with TRBD1. This clonotype was sampled from a human donor in a cohort sampled during active COVID-19. CDR3 nucleotide sequence: TGTGCCAGCAGCCCCCAGACAGGGAGCACTGAAGCTTTCTTT. Translated, it gives CASSPQTGSTEAFF.